Each of the 18 T cell receptor beta chains below was sequenced from the same sample in a study of regulatory T cells in long-lasting Graves disease. As to time point: persistent/refractory GD, antithyroid drugs over 5 years with positive TRAb. After RNA was extracted from PBMCs, the TCR library was made from it. Researchers made TCR beta libraries by using iRepertoire HTBI primers and running Arm-PCR on CDR3 regions. One entry per CDR3 protein results from TCRdb running MiXCR on the multiplex PCR reads. Of roughly 400,000 distinct CDR3 sequences detected, about 21% appear once; the ten largest clones hold roughly 13%. Sample: peripheral blood mononuclear cells (PBMCs), taken when the disease was refractory, from a patient treated with antithyroid drugs. Receptors were obtained from a female donor with Graves disease.

V is TRBV6-4 and J is TRBJ2-2; D possibly corresponds to TRBD1 (6 bases). Germline V CDR1 and CDR2: MRHNA, SNTAGT. This CDR3 is built from 11 residues. V lost 6 bases, J lost 15 bases, and 14 bases lay in between. The CDR3 DNA is TGTGCCAGCAGGGCAGGACAGACTATGTTTTTT. Protein: CASRAGQTMFF.

This clonotype was seen repeatedly, ten times or more. V usage is TRBV6-1 and J usage is TRBJ2-2, with 9 positions matching TRBD2. V shed 1 base, J shed 3 bases, and the junction held 6 bases outside the gene matches. Per the germline V gene, CDR1 is MNHNS and CDR2 is SASEGT. CDR3 length equals 17 residues. This CDR3 reads CASSEERAGGDTGELFF. CDR3 nucleotide sequence: TGTGCCAGCAGTGAAGAAAGAGCGGGGGGCGACACCGGGGAGCTGTTTTTT.

A remark on this clonotype: Possible read error: a much larger clone is one base away. The CDR3 does not end in the conserved phenylalanine or tryptophan, so this is likely a read error. J is TRBJ1-1 and V is TRBV29-1; D possibly corresponds to TRBD1 (6 bases). V was cut by 5 bases and J by 5 bases, with 12 bases left in between. The CDR3 is 12 residues long. Germline CDR1 is SQVTM and CDR2 is ANQGSEA. The DNA of the CDR3 is TGCAGCGTTTACAGGGTTGGAACTGAAGCTTTCCTT. It yields the protein CSVYRVGTEAFL.

As for this clonotype: This probably arose from a read error, given a far larger clone one base away. This sequence joins TRBV6-5 and TRBJ1-1; D is unresolved. From germline, CDR1 is MNHEY and CDR2 SVGAGI. V dropped 4 bases and J dropped 1 base, with 16 bases sitting between them. CDR3 length: 16 residues. The CDR3 protein is CASSSRTTQRNTEAFF. The CDR3 DNA is TGTGCCAGCAGTTCGAGAACAACGCAGAGGAACACTGAAGCTTTCTTT.

This clonotype occurred many times. The chain employs TRBV12-3 or TRBV12-4 and TRBJ2-7, with 7 nucleotides matching TRBD1. The CDR3 extends over 13 amino acids. V lost 6 bases and J lost 5; bases outside the gene matches: 7. Here the CDR3 reads CASSSGQPHEQYF. DNA for the CDR3: TGTGCCAGCAGCTCGGGACAGCCCCACGAGCAGTACTTC.

This clonotype came up many times. This chain connects TRBV5-1 to TRBJ1-2; 9 positions match TRBD1. Per the germline V gene, CDR1 is SGHRS and CDR2 is YFSETQ. Trimming cost V 4 bases and J 4 bases; bases outside gene matches: 5. The CDR3 has 14 residues. The CDR3 here is CASSGDRAAYGYTF. The CDR3 nucleotides read TGCGCCAGCAGCGGGGACAGGGCCGCCTATGGCTACACCTTC. Using reference TRBV5-1 and TRBJ1-2 for the parts outside the CDR3, the full variable domain is KAGVTQTPRYLIKTRGQQVTLSCSPISGHRSVSWYQQTPGQGLQFLFEYFSETQRNKGNFPGRFSGRQFSNSRSEMNVSTLELGDSALYLCASSGDRAAYGYTFGSGTRLTVV.

J is TRBJ1-2 and V is TRBV5-1, with 11 bases identical to TRBD1. Unmatched junction bases numbered 9, after V lost 4 bases and J lost 7 bases. The CDR3 length is 15 residues. Looked up from germline, CDR1 is SGHRS and CDR2 is YFSETQ. CDR3 sequence reads: CASSQGTGGSLGYTF. In nucleotides, the CDR3 is TGCGCCAGCAGCCAAGGGACAGGGGGATCCCTTGGCTACACCTTC.

This clonotype was observed a few times. CDR3 DNA: TGTGCCAGCAGTGGTTCGGTCTCCCGGCAAGAAAAACTGTTTTTT. Its translation: CASSGSVSRQEKLFF. The gene calls are TRBV2 and TRBJ1-4; D is unclear. The CDR3 extends over 15 amino acids. Trimming removed 4 bases from V and 8 bases from J, with 17 bases in between. Looked up from germline, CDR1 is SNHLY and CDR2 is FYNNEI.

CDR3 sequence (DNA): TGCAGTGCTGTTAGGGACTCCGTTAGCACAGATACGCAGTATTTT. It encodes CSAVRDSVSTDTQYF. The chain is built from TRBV20-1 and TRBJ2-3; D may be TRBD2 (6 bases). Deletions cut 5 bases from V and 0 bases from J, with 15 bases between. This CDR3 comprises 15 residues. Germline-derived CDR1 and CDR2 are DFQATT and SNEGSKA (reference sequence).

V gene TRBV15 combines with J gene TRBJ2-2; D call uncertain. The CDR3 runs 15 residues. CDR1 is LNHNV and CDR2 is YYDKDF in the germline V gene (reference sequence). V dropped 0 bases and J dropped 1 base, with 6 bases sitting between them. CDR3 sequence: CATSRDLGNTGELFF. Here the CDR3 DNA reads TGTGCCACCAGCAGAGATTTGGGGAACACCGGGGAGCTGTTTTTT.

The CDR3 spells CATNNPAGDKDTQYF. In nucleotides, the CDR3 is TGTGCCACCAATAATCCAGCGGGAGATAAAGATACGCAGTATTTT. The rearrangement joins TRBV15 to TRBJ2-3, with 8 bases that match TRBD2. This CDR3 region has 15 residues. CDR1 is LNHNV and CDR2 is YYDKDF in the germline V gene (reference sequence). J lost 5 bases, V lost 7 bases, and 11 bases had no gene match.

At least ten counts were recorded for this clonotype. The gene calls are TRBV28 and TRBJ1-5; the D is unclear. V lost 6 bases, J lost 2 bases, and 11 bases lay in between. The CDR3 is made up of 14 amino acids. Germline lookup yields CDR1 MDHEN and CDR2 SYDVKM. The CDR3 here is CASSREWGNQPQHF. DNA for the CDR3: TGTGCCAGCAGCCGGGAGTGGGGCAATCAGCCCCAGCATTTT.

This chain uses TRBV7-2 with TRBJ2-2; possible D gene TRBD2, 5 bases. This CDR3 has 15 residues. V was trimmed by 2 bases and J by 7 bases, leaving 14 bases between them. Germline-derived CDR1 and CDR2 are SGHTA and FQGNSA. CDR3 DNA sequence: TGTGCCAGCAGCTTATCGGCGGGCCACGGCGGGGAGCTGTTTTTT. Residues: CASSLSAGHGGELFF.

This clonotype has at least ten counts. V gene TRBV28 combines with J gene TRBJ1-5; the match to TRBD1 covers 7 bases. CDR1 MDHEN and CDR2 SYDVKM come from the germline V gene. The CDR3 covers 15 residues. After removal of 3 bases from V and 4 bases from J, the junction contained 6 bases not matched to a gene. The CDR3 DNA reads as TGTGCCAGCAGTTTTCCGGACAGGCCAAATCAGCCCCAGCATTTT. Its translation: CASSFPDRPNQPQHF.

Ten or more counts support this clonotype. CDR3 in DNA: TGTGCCTGGAGTGTTTCGGGGGAGACCCAGTACTTC. Its translation is CAWSVSGETQYF. The rearrangement uses TRBV30 and TRBJ2-5; D perhaps matches TRBD2 (5 bases). V lost 0 bases and J 5 bases, leaving 7 bases between the germline ends. Germline V gene sequence: CDR1 GTSNPN, CDR2 SVGIG (reference sequence). The CDR3 is 12 amino acids.

There are many counts of this clonotype. This chain links TRBV27 with TRBJ2-2; unclear D gene. In germline, CDR1 is MNHEY, CDR2 SMNVEV (reference sequence). V gave up 5 bases and J gave up 4 bases, with 20 bases separating them. The CDR3 extends over 17 amino acids. In nucleotides, the CDR3 is TGTGCCAGCAGTCTCCGCCCCCCTGTCGCGAGCACCGGGGAGCTGTTTTTT. Translation: CASSLRPPVASTGELFF.

This clonotype was observed at least ten times. The chain uses TRBV6-2 or TRBV6-3 and TRBJ2-2; D remains ambiguous. Germline loops: CDR1 MNHEY, CDR2 SVGEGT. There are 14 residues in the CDR3. The V end lost 6 bases, the J end lost 0 bases, and 8 bases lay between the germline ends. The CDR3 sequence: CASSPTANTGELFF. CDR3 DNA sequence: TGTGCCAGCAGCCCTACGGCGAACACCGGGGAGCTGTTTTTT.

The chain carries TRBV20-1 and TRBJ2-7; 11 bases agree with TRBD2. Germline CDR1 is DFQATT and CDR2 is SNEGSKA (reference sequence). CDR3 length equals 18 residues. After removal of 0 bases from V and 2 bases from J, the junction contained 12 bases not matched to a gene. The CDR3 DNA sequence: TGCAGTGCTAGAGAGTGGGCCCCGACTAGCGGGATGACCTACGAGCAGTACTTC. Protein sequence: CSAREWAPTSGMTYEQYF.